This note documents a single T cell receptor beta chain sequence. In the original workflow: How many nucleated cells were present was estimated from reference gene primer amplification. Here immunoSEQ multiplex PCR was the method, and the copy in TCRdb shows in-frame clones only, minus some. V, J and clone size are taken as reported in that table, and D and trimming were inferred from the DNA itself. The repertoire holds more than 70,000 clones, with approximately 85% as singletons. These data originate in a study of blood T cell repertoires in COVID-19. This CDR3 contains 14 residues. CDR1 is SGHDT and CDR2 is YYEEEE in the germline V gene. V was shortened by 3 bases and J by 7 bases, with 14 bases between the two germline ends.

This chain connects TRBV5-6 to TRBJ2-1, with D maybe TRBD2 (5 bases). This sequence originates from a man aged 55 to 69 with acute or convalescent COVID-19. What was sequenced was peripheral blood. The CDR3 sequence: CASSSRLVANEQFF. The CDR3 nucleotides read TGTGCCAGCAGCTCGCGTTTGGTAGCGAATGAGCAGTTCTTC.